This TCR beta chain was captured in a study of OX40 agonist ivuxolimab in advanced cancers. Study-wide context: At doses from 0.01 to 10 mg/kg, patients were given intravenous ivuxolimab every 2 weeks. General study points: In the 0.1 to 3.0 mg/kg range, CD4+ and CD8+ blood T cells had expanded clonally by week 6.

The V end was cut by 5 bases, the J end by 3 bases, with 5 bases between. Germline V CDR1 and CDR2: MNHEY, SVGAGI. The CDR3 totals 12 residues. A history of autoimmune disease or systemic immunosuppression excluded patients. Data came from immunoSEQ multiplex PCR; TCRdb stores just in-frame clones and leaves some out. The data contain about 13,000 clones, 80% of them singletons. Comment on this clone: Antigen specificity is unknown.

This specimen consisted of CD4+ or CD8+ T cells sorted from blood, obtained in a trial of the OX40 agonist ivuxolimab. This TCR was sampled from an adult with an advanced solid tumor such as melanoma, head and neck, liver or kidney cancer. V gene TRBV6-5 combines with J gene TRBJ1-3, with D unresolved. DNA for the CDR3: TGTGCCAGCAGTCCCATTGGAAACACCATATATTTT. Protein sequence: CASSPIGNTIYF.